These T cell receptor beta chains were read from a single sample in a study of T cell repertoires in aging, cancer and after chemotherapy. TCRdb itself ran the multiplex PCR reads through MiXCR, one entry per CDR3 protein. In the table there are around 6,000 distinct CDR3 sequences, about 20% of which are singletons. Specimen: blood. The receptors come from a human donor with a blood cancer. Each CDR3 is given with its conserved first and last residue. A D gene is named only where the DNA matches it firmly.

j_call: TRBJ1-5
v_call: TRBV4-2
d_call: .
cdr3_aa: CASSQSQGNSNQPQHF

j_call: TRBJ2-1
v_call: TRBV12-3/TRBV12-4
d_call: .
cdr3_aa: CASSLDIGYNEQFF

j_call: TRBJ1-1
v_call: TRBV10-3
d_call: .
cdr3_aa: CAIMGIRGTEAFF

j_call: TRBJ1-3
v_call: TRBV12-3/TRBV12-4
d_call: .
cdr3_aa: CASSFVGTGNTIYF

j_call: TRBJ1-2
v_call: TRBV7-9
d_call: TRBD1
cdr3_aa: CASSWTGGALSYTF

j_call: TRBJ1-3
v_call: TRBV11-2
d_call: .
cdr3_aa: CASSLGQEGDTIYF

j_call: TRBJ2-2
v_call: TRBV5-1
d_call: .
cdr3_aa: CASSPGGTGTTGELYF

j_call: TRBJ2-2
v_call: TRBV5-1
d_call: .
cdr3_aa: CASSLDGNTGELFF

j_call: TRBJ1-2
v_call: TRBV18
d_call: TRBD1
cdr3_aa: CASSPLTGAADGGYTF

j_call: TRBJ1-1
v_call: TRBV19
d_call: .
cdr3_aa: CASMGEPMNTEAFF

j_call: TRBJ2-2
v_call: TRBV19
d_call: .
cdr3_aa: CASSSQGPGTGELFF

j_call: TRBJ2-7
v_call: TRBV6-5
d_call: .
cdr3_aa: CASSRYEQYF

j_call: TRBJ1-1
v_call: TRBV5-5
d_call: .
cdr3_aa: CASSLYLMVGPNTEAFF

j_call: TRBJ1-1
v_call: TRBV6-5
d_call: .
cdr3_aa: CASSYSGGARTEAFF

j_call: TRBJ2-3
v_call: TRBV7-6
d_call: TRBD1
cdr3_aa: CASSLGQRVDTQYF

j_call: TRBJ2-1
v_call: TRBV9
d_call: TRBD2
cdr3_aa: CASSVTSGYYNEQFF

j_call: TRBJ1-5
v_call: TRBV7-9
d_call: .
cdr3_aa: CASSARGGANQPQHF

j_call: TRBJ2-4
v_call: TRBV5-1
d_call: .
cdr3_aa: CASSFITGSGIQYF

j_call: TRBJ1-3
v_call: TRBV30
d_call: TRBD1
cdr3_aa: CAWMTGQGRTNTIYF

j_call: TRBJ2-1
v_call: TRBV28
d_call: TRBD1
cdr3_aa: CASSSGTVSYNEQFF

j_call: TRBJ1-3
v_call: TRBV28
d_call: .
cdr3_aa: CASSGGGTPFSGNTIYF

j_call: TRBJ2-3
v_call: TRBV5-1
d_call: TRBD2
cdr3_aa: CASSYGLATSTYTQYF

j_call: TRBJ1-1
v_call: TRBV5-1
d_call: .
cdr3_aa: CASSLTGTGTEAFF

j_call: TRBJ1-1
v_call: TRBV5-1
d_call: TRBD1
cdr3_aa: CASSLWDRDTEAFF

j_call: TRBJ1-6
v_call: TRBV2
d_call: .
cdr3_aa: CASSGVSGRKSPLHF

j_call: TRBJ2-3
v_call: TRBV6-1
d_call: TRBD2
cdr3_aa: CASSGLAGDTDTQYF

j_call: TRBJ2-1
v_call: TRBV10-1
d_call: TRBD2
cdr3_aa: CASSPGTSVFKGYNEQFF

j_call: TRBJ1-2
v_call: TRBV18
d_call: .
cdr3_aa: CASSPAGQANYGYTF

j_call: TRBJ1-6
v_call: TRBV19
d_call: TRBD1
cdr3_aa: CASSHRDSYSYNSPLHF

j_call: TRBJ2-1
v_call: TRBV29-1
d_call: .
cdr3_aa: CSDLQGSNEQFF

j_call: TRBJ2-5
v_call: TRBV19
d_call: .
cdr3_aa: CASSPGQTQETQYF

j_call: TRBJ1-4
v_call: TRBV30
d_call: .
cdr3_aa: CAWSHGNEKLFF

j_call: TRBJ2-1
v_call: TRBV11-2
d_call: .
cdr3_aa: CASSRGLSNEQFF

j_call: TRBJ2-7
v_call: TRBV5-6
d_call: .
cdr3_aa: CASSLALYDTHSYEQYF

j_call: TRBJ1-2
v_call: TRBV18
d_call: TRBD1
cdr3_aa: CASSPPATGGYGYTF

j_call: TRBJ2-1
v_call: TRBV5-1
d_call: .
cdr3_aa: CASSLQGVNNEQFF

j_call: TRBJ1-1
v_call: TRBV7-9
d_call: .
cdr3_aa: CASRIYSDGTEAFF

j_call: TRBJ2-2
v_call: TRBV27
d_call: .
cdr3_aa: CASSSTRGTGELFF

j_call: TRBJ1-2
v_call: TRBV20-1
d_call: .
cdr3_aa: CSARDPRITQAGYTF

j_call: TRBJ1-2
v_call: TRBV11-1
d_call: .
cdr3_aa: CASSLSSYYGYTF

j_call: TRBJ2-2
v_call: TRBV6-1
d_call: TRBD2
cdr3_aa: CALGGQNTGELFF

j_call: TRBJ1-1
v_call: TRBV6-1
d_call: .
cdr3_aa: CASSELSGNTEAFF

j_call: TRBJ2-1
v_call: TRBV11-1
d_call: TRBD1
cdr3_aa: CASSLTRTGSYNEQFF

j_call: TRBJ2-7
v_call: TRBV4-2
d_call: .
cdr3_aa: CASSDPGGGYEQYF

j_call: TRBJ2-3
v_call: TRBV6-1
d_call: TRBD2
cdr3_aa: CASSELAGSTDTQYF

j_call: TRBJ2-7
v_call: TRBV19
d_call: TRBD1
cdr3_aa: CASSMYNRGNEQYF

j_call: TRBJ2-2
v_call: TRBV11-3
d_call: .
cdr3_aa: CASSLGQVRGELFF

j_call: TRBJ1-2
v_call: TRBV5-1
d_call: TRBD1
cdr3_aa: CASSLPLSGTGSGKNGYTF

j_call: TRBJ1-3
v_call: TRBV9
d_call: .
cdr3_aa: CASSAEGFGNTIYF

j_call: TRBJ2-1
v_call: TRBV20-1
d_call: .
cdr3_aa: CSASRTANEQFF

j_call: TRBJ2-7
v_call: TRBV6-5
d_call: TRBD1
cdr3_aa: CASSKRTTGGGGSFYEQYF